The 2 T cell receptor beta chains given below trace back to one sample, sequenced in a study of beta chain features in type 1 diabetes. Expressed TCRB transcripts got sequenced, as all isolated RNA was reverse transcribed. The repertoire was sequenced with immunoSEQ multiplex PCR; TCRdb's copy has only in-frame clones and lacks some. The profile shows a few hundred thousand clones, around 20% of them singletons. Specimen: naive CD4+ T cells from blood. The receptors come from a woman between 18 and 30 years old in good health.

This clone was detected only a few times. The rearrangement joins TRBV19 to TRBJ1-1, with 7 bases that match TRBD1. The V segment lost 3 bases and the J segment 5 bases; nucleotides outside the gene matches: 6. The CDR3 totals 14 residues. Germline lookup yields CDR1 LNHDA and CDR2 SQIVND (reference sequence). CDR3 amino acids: CASSIAGGGTEAFF. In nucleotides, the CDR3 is TGTGCCAGTAGTATTGCAGGGGGTGGGACTGAAGCTTTCTTT.

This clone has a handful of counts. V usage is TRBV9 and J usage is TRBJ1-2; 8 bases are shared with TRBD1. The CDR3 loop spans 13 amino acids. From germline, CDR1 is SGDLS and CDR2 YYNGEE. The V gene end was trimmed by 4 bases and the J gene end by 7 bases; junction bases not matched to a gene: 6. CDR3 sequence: CASSKFQGAGYTF. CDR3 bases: TGTGCCAGCAGCAAATTCCAGGGGGCTGGCTACACCTTC.